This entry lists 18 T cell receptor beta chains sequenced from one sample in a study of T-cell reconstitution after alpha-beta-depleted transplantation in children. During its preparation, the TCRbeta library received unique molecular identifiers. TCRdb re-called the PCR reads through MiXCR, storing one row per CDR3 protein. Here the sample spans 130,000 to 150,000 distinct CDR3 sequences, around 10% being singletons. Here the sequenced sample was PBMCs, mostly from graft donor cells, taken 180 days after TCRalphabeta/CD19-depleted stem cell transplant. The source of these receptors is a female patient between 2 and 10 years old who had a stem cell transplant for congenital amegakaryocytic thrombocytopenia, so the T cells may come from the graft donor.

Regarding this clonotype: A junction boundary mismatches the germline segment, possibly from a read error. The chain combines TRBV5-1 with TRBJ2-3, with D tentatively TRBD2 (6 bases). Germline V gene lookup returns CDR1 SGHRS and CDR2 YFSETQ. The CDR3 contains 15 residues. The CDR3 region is CASSSIPGAKDTQYF. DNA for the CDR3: TGCGCCAGCAGCTCGATACCGGGAGCAAAAGATACGCAGTATTTC.

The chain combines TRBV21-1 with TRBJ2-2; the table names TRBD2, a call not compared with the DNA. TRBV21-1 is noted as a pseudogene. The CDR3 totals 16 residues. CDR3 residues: CASSNSGGGGTGELFF. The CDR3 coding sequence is TGTGCCAGCAGCAATTCTGGCGGGGGGGGCACCGGGGAGCTGTTTTTT.

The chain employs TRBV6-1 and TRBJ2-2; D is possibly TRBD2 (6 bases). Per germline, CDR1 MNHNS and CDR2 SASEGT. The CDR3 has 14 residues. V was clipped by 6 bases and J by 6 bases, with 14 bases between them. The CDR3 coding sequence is TGTGCCAGCAGGCCGGGACTGAGACCCGGGGAGCTGTTTTTT. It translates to CASRPGLRPGELFF.

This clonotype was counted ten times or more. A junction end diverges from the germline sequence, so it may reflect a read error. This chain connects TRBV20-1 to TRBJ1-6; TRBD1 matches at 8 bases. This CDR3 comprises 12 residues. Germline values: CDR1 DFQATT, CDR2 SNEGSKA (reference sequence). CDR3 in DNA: TGCAGTGCTAGGGTACAGGGGGAACTCGGAACGTTT. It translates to CSARVQGELGTF.

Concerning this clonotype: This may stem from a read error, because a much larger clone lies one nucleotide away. CDR3 sequence reads: CGFSCLSSDTQYF. In DNA form, the CDR3 reads TGCGGATTTAGCTGCCTGTCGTCAGATACGCAGTATTTT. The gene calls are TRBV20-1 and TRBJ2-3; no firm D call. This CDR3 is 13 amino acids long. CDR1 and CDR2 from the germline V gene are DFQATT and SNEGSKA (reference sequence).

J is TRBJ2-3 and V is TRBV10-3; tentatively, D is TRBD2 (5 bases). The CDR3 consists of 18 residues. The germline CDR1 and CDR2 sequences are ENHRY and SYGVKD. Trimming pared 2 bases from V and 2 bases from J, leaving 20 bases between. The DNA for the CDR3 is TGTGCCATCAGTGAGCCCATTAGCCGTTGGACTTCCACAGATACGCAGTATTTT. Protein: CAISEPISRWTSTDTQYF.

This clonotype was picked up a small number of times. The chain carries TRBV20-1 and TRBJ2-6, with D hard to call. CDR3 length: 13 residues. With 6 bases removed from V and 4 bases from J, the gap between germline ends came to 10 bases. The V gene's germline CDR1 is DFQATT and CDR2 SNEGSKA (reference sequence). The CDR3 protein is CSARTPGANVLTF. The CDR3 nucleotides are TGCAGTGCAAGGACCCCGGGGGCCAACGTCCTGACTTTC.

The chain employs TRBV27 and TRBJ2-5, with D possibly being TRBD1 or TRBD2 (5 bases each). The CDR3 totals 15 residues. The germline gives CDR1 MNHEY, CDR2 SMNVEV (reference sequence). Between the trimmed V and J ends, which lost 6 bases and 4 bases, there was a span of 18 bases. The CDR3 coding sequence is TGTGCCAGCAGCACATGGGGCCCCGCGGGAGAGACCCAGTACTTC. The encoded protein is CASSTWGPAGETQYF.

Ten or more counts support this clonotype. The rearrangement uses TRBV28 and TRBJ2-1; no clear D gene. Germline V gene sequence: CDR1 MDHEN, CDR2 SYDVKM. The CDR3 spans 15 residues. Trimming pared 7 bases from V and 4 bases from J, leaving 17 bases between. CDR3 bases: TGTGCCAGCAACCAGGAAAGGTTGTTTTACAATGAGCAGTTCTTC. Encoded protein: CASNQERLFYNEQFF.

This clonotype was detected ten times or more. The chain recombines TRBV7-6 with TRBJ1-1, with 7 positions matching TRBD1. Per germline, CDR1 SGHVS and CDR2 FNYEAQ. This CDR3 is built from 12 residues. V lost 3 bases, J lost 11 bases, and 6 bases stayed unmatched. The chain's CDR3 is CASSLGGGPAFF. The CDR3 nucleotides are TGTGCCAGCAGCTTGGGAGGGGGCCCCGCTTTCTTT.

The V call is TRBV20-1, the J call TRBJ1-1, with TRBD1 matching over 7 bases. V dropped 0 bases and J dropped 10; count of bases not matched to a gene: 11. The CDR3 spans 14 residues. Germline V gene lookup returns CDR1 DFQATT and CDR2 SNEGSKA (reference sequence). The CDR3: CSAREGGQPTGAFF. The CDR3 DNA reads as TGCAGTGCTAGAGAGGGGGGACAGCCCACGGGAGCTTTCTTT.

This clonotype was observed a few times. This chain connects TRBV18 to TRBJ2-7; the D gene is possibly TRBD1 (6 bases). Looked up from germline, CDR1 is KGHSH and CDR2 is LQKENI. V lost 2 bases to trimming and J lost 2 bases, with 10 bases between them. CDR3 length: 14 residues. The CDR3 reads CASSPGGIAYEQYF. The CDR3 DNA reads TGTGCCAGCTCACCAGGGGGCATCGCCTACGAGCAGTACTTC.

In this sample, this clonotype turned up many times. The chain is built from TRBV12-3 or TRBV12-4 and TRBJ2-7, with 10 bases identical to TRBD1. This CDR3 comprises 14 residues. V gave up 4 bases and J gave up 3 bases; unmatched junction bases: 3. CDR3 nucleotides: TGTGCCAGCAGTTGGGGGGACAGGGGCTACGAGCAGTACTTC. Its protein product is CASSWGDRGYEQYF.

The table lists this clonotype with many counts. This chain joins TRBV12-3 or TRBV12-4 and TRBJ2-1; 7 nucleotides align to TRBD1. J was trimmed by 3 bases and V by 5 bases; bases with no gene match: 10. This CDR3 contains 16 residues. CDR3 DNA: TGTGCCAGCAGTCAGCCGGGACAGCCCTTCTACAATGAGCAGTTCTTC. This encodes CASSQPGQPFYNEQFF.

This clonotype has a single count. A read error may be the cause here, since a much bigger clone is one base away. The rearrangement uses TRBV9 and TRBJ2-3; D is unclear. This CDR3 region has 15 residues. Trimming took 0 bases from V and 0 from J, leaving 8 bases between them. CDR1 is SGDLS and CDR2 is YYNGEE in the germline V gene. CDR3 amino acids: CASSVAWISTDTQYF. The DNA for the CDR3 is TGTGCCAGCAGCGTAGCCTGGATTAGCACAGATACGCAGTATTTT.

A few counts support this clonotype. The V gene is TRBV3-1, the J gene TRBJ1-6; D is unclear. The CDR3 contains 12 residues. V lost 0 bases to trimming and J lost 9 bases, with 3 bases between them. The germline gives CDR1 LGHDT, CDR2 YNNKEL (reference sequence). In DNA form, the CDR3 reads TGTGCCAGCAGCCAAGAGGGTTCACCCCTCCACTTT. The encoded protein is CASSQEGSPLHF.

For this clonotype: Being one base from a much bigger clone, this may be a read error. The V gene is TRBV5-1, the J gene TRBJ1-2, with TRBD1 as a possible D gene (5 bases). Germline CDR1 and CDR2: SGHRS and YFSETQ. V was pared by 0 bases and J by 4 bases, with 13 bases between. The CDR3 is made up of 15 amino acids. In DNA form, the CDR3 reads TGCGCCAGCAGCTTGGCCAGGGTGGGGGTCTATGGCTACACCTTC. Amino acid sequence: CASSLARVGVYGYTF.

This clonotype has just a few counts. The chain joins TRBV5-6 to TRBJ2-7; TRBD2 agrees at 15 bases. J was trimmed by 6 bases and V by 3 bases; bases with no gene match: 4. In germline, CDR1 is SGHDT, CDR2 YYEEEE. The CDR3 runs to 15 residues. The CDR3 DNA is TGTGCCAGCAGCTATGGACTAGCGGGAGGGGTCGAGCAGTACTTC. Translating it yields CASSYGLAGGVEQYF.